These 28 T cell receptor beta chains came from one sample sequenced in a study of type 1 regulatory T cells. MiXCR, applied by TCRdb to the reads, yields one record per CDR3 protein. This sample has 55,000 to 65,000 distinct CDR3 sequences, with roughly two thirds found just once. Antigen specificity for these receptors is unknown. Specimen: cultured non-Tr1 T cells, either the whole culture or a sorted T cell fraction (not recorded which). The receptors shown here come from a human donor in good health.

The V gene is TRBV7-6, the J gene TRBJ2-3; D is perhaps TRBD1 or TRBD2 (6 bases each). CDR1 is SGHVS, CDR2 FNYEAQ, per germline. The CDR3 runs to 16 residues. The V end lost 1 base, the J end lost 3 bases, and 14 bases lay between the germline ends. The CDR3 DNA reads TGTGCCAGCAGCTTAGGGGCTGGAGGGGGGACAGATACGCAGTATTTT. Encoded protein: CASSLGAGGGTDTQYF.

The gene calls are TRBV20-1 and TRBJ1-4; no firm D call. The germline gives CDR1 DFQATT, CDR2 SNEGSKA (reference sequence). This CDR3 comprises 14 residues. Between the trimmed V and J ends, which lost 3 bases and 8 bases, there was a span of 16 bases. The CDR3 here is CSASEGRVGEKLFF. The CDR3 DNA follows: TGCAGTGCTAGCGAAGGGCGGGTGGGGGAAAAACTGTTTTTT.

This clonotype has just a few counts. This rearrangement joins TRBV29-1 to TRBJ2-1; 9 nucleotides agree with TRBD2. J was trimmed by 5 bases and V by 3 bases; bases with no gene match: 5. There are 14 residues in the CDR3. Germline CDR1 reads SQVTM; CDR2 reads ANQGSEA. DNA for the CDR3: TGCAGCGTTGATGGGCTAGCGGGGAACAATGAGCAGTTCTTC. Amino acid sequence: CSVDGLAGNNEQFF.

The V gene is TRBV27, the J gene TRBJ2-1; 12 nucleotides agree with TRBD2. Germline V gene data show CDR1 as MNHEY and CDR2 as SMNVEV (reference sequence). J was trimmed by 8 bases and V by 1 base; bases with no gene match: 15. The CDR3 loop spans 19 amino acids. The CDR3 DNA reads TGTGCCAGCAGTTTATTATCCGGGACTAGCGGGCGCCGTGGGGATGAGCAGTTCTTC. Protein product: CASSLLSGTSGRRGDEQFF.

This clonotype was recorded only once. This chain joins TRBV20-1 and TRBJ2-7; D unclear. V was clipped by 6 bases and J by 3 bases, with 18 bases between them. The germline CDR1 and CDR2 sequences are DFQATT and SNEGSKA (reference sequence). The CDR3 sequence is 14 residues long. In nucleotides, the CDR3 is TGCAGTGCAACGTCAGTCAACGTGAACTACGAGCAGTACTTC. Protein sequence: CSATSVNVNYEQYF.

In DNA, the CDR3 is TGCGCCAGCAAGATAGGCTCCTACAATGAGCAGTTCTTC. Protein: CASKIGSYNEQFF. V is TRBV5-1 and J is TRBJ2-1; D remains unclear. Trimming stripped 6 bases from V and 0 bases from J, with 7 bases between. The CDR3 runs to 13 residues. From germline, CDR1 is SGHRS and CDR2 YFSETQ.

This clonotype is a singleton in its sample. The V call is TRBV20-1, the J call TRBJ2-7; TRBD1 is a possible D gene (5 bases). Per the germline V gene, CDR1 is DFQATT and CDR2 is SNEGSKA (reference sequence). The CDR3 is made up of 13 amino acids. Trimming removed 5 bases from V and 0 bases from J, with 11 bases in between. CDR3: CSAPKGPSYEQYF. CDR3 nucleotide sequence: TGCAGTGCTCCGAAGGGGCCCTCCTACGAGCAGTACTTC.

This rearrangement joins TRBV29-1 to TRBJ1-4; a weak D match, TRBD1 (5 bases). V was pared by 0 bases and J by 10 bases, with 12 bases between. The germline V gene encodes CDR1 SQVTM and CDR2 ANQGSEA. CDR3 length equals 13 residues. This CDR3 is CSVEDSRVGKLFF. In DNA, the CDR3 is TGCAGCGTTGAAGATAGCAGGGTGGGAAAACTGTTTTTT.

The V and J genes are TRBV12-3 or TRBV12-4 and TRBJ2-1, with a tentative D call TRBD2 (5 bases). Trimming took off 2 bases at V and 1 base at J, with 12 bases between the two ends. There are 16 residues in the CDR3. The CDR3 here is CASSLLPAGSYNEQFF. The CDR3 nucleotides read TGTGCCAGCAGTTTACTACCGGCGGGTTCCTACAATGAGCAGTTCTTC.

J is TRBJ2-7 and V is TRBV28; 8 bases agree with TRBD1. Per germline, CDR1 MDHEN and CDR2 SYDVKM. The CDR3 length is 13 residues. Trimming at V came to 7 bases and at J to 6 bases, leaving 8 bases not matched to a gene. The DNA for the CDR3 is TGTGCCAGCACCCGCCTCAGGGGGCTCGAGCAGTACTTC. It yields the protein CASTRLRGLEQYF.

The J gene is TRBJ2-3, the V gene TRBV6-6, with D maybe TRBD1 (6 bases). The CDR3 extends over 13 amino acids. The V and J ends lost 8 bases and 2 bases respectively, with 11 bases between them. Germline-derived CDR1 and CDR2 are MNHNY and SVGAGI (reference sequence). DNA for the CDR3: TGTGCCAGCGAGGACAGCAACACAGATACGCAGTATTTT. It encodes CASEDSNTDTQYF.

This clonotype was picked up a small number of times. The V and J genes are TRBV27 and TRBJ1-5; D is ambiguous. The germline CDR1 and CDR2 sequences are MNHEY and SMNVEV (reference sequence). The CDR3 extends over 13 amino acids. V lost 2 bases to trimming and J lost 2 bases, with 4 bases between them. The CDR3 spells CASSLRGNQPQHF. The CDR3 DNA is TGTGCCAGCAGTTTAAGAGGCAATCAGCCCCAGCATTTT.

The chain couples TRBV4-2 to TRBJ1-2; D uncertain. Germline V gene lookup returns CDR1 LGHNA and CDR2 YNFKEQ. Trimming shortened V by 0 bases and J by 1 base, and 12 bases separated the two germline ends. The CDR3 length is 16 residues. Written as DNA, the CDR3 is TGTGCCAGCAGCCAAGATTCGCAGTCTCGTAACTATGGCTACACCTTC. Encoded protein: CASSQDSQSRNYGYTF.

This chain uses TRBV20-1 with TRBJ2-5, with 9 bases aligning to TRBD1. Per germline, CDR1 DFQATT and CDR2 SNEGSKA (reference sequence). The CDR3 has 15 residues. The V and J ends lost 4 bases and 5 bases, in that order; junction bases with no gene match: 11. The CDR3 loop is CSATPGQGRGETQYF. DNA of the CDR3: TGCAGTGCTACACCGGGACAGGGTAGGGGGGAGACCCAGTACTTC.

This clonotype came up a few times. The chain is built from TRBV3-1 and TRBJ2-1; D remains ambiguous. Trimming cost V 6 bases and J 10 bases, with 10 bases left between them. Germline assignment: CDR1 LGHDT and CDR2 YNNKEL (reference sequence). The CDR3 is 11 amino acids. This CDR3 reads CASSSTGEQFF. DNA for the CDR3: TGTGCCAGCAGTTCGACCGGAGAGCAGTTCTTC.

The V call is TRBV7-9, the J call TRBJ2-1; 13 bases are shared with TRBD2. This CDR3 has 16 residues. The germline CDR1 and CDR2 sequences are SEHNR and FQNEAQ (reference sequence). V shed 1 base and J 7 bases; nucleotides not matched to a gene: 4. CDR3 amino acids: CASSLDGTSGENEQFF. CDR3 nucleotide sequence: TGTGCCAGCAGCTTAGACGGGACTAGCGGGGAAAATGAGCAGTTCTTC.

V is TRBV5-1 and J is TRBJ2-1, with 8 bases that match TRBD2. J lost 2 bases, V lost 0 bases, and 1 base had no gene match. This CDR3 has 15 amino acids. Per the germline V gene, CDR1 is SGHRS and CDR2 is YFSETQ. The CDR3 region is CASSLDSGTYNEQFF. Written as DNA, the CDR3 is TGCGCCAGCAGCTTGGATAGCGGGACCTACAATGAGCAGTTCTTC.

The rearrangement links TRBV11-3 to TRBJ2-1; D might be TRBD1 (5 bases). V was cut by 5 bases and J by 8 bases, with 16 bases left in between. The CDR3 has 14 residues. Germline V gene lookup returns CDR1 SGHNT and CDR2 YENEEA. The CDR3 is CASSPSQGRDEQFF. CDR3 coding DNA: TGTGCCAGCAGCCCCTCCCAGGGTAGAGATGAGCAGTTCTTC.

This chain connects TRBV7-9 to TRBJ2-5; 9 nucleotides align to TRBD1. The CDR3 runs 12 residues. The J segment lost 14 bases and the V segment lost 5 bases, leaving 9 bases of the junction unmatched. The germline gives CDR1 SEHNR, CDR2 FQNEAQ (reference sequence). CDR3 nucleotide sequence: TGTGCCAGCAGCGATTATCCGGGACAGGGATACTTC. This codes for CASSDYPGQGYF.

This clonotype was picked up many times. The rearrangement joins TRBV20-1 to TRBJ1-1, with D possibly TRBD1 on 5 matching bases. The length of the CDR3 is 11 residues. The germline gives CDR1 DFQATT, CDR2 SNEGSKA (reference sequence). V gave up 4 bases and J gave up 4 bases, with 7 bases separating them. This chain's CDR3 is CSATGSTEAFF. DNA for the CDR3: TGCAGTGCTACAGGGAGCACTGAAGCTTTCTTT.

The chain joins TRBV12-5 to TRBJ1-1; no clear D. Trimming left V 6 bases short and J 1 base short, with 9 bases between. The CDR3 length is 13 residues. Germline CDR1 is LGHNT and CDR2 is FRNRAP. CDR3 sequence: CASGPTENTEAFF. Here the CDR3 DNA reads TGTGCTAGTGGCCCGACCGAGAACACTGAAGCTTTCTTT.

The chain joins TRBV3-1 to TRBJ2-5; 10 bases are shared with TRBD2. The ends lost 2 bases at V and 5 bases at J; junction bases unmatched: 8. The CDR3 runs to 16 residues. Germline CDR1 is LGHDT and CDR2 is YNNKEL (reference sequence). The CDR3 nucleotides read TGTGCCAGCAGCCAAAAAAGCGGGAGGGGATTCGAGACCCAGTACTTC. Amino acid sequence: CASSQKSGRGFETQYF.

Concerning this clonotype: This is likely a read error, given that the CDR3 carries no conserved phenylalanine or tryptophan at its end. The J gene is TRBJ2-1, the V gene TRBV6-6; D not resolved. This CDR3 region has 15 residues. The V gene lost 0 bases and the J gene lost 3 bases, with 9 bases spanning the gap. From germline, CDR1 is MNHNY and CDR2 SVGAGI (reference sequence). CDR3 sequence: CASSYSLGIYNEQFL. The CDR3 nucleotides are TGTGCCAGCAGTTACTCCCTCGGTATCTACAATGAGCAGTTCCTC.

This rearrangement joins TRBV5-4 to TRBJ2-5, with TRBD2 as a possible D gene (5 bases). Germline loops: CDR1 SGHNT, CDR2 YYREEE (reference sequence). Trimming shortened V by 4 bases and J by 5 bases, and 15 bases separated the two germline ends. The CDR3 runs to 14 residues. CDR3 protein: CASSPEDLRETQYF. Written as DNA, the CDR3 is TGTGCCAGCAGCCCGGAGGACTTGAGGGAGACCCAGTACTTC.

This clonotype was counted between two and nine times. The CDR3 DNA sequence: TGTGCCAGCAGTCCACTAACTAGCACAGATACGCAGTATTTT. As protein: CASSPLTSTDTQYF. The chain uses TRBV6-5 and TRBJ2-3; D is unclear. Trimming removed 5 bases at V and 0 bases at J, with 9 bases between. The V gene's germline CDR1 is MNHEY and CDR2 SVGAGI. CDR3 length: 14 residues.

This clonotype was seen only a few times. This sequence joins TRBV12-3 or TRBV12-4 and TRBJ2-2; TRBD1 matches at 7 bases. The junction had 8 bases not matched to a gene; V was cut back by 5 bases and J by 2 bases. The CDR3 runs 16 residues. In nucleotides, the CDR3 is TGTGCCAGCAGTCCCCGACAGGGAGATAACACCGGGGAGCTGTTTTTT. Its protein product is CASSPRQGDNTGELFF.

This clonotype was observed a handful of times. J is TRBJ2-6 and V is TRBV12-3 or TRBV12-4; TRBD1 is a possible D gene (6 bases). The CDR3 sequence is 17 residues long. V dropped 5 bases and J dropped 0 bases, with 14 bases sitting between them. The CDR3 loop reads CASSPRTGSSGANVLTF. DNA of the CDR3: TGTGCCAGCAGTCCGCGCACAGGGTCCTCTGGGGCCAACGTCCTGACTTTC.

On this clonotype itself: The junction departs from germline at one end; a sequencing error may be responsible. The V gene is TRBV20-1, the J gene TRBJ1-1, with unresolved D. The germline gives CDR1 DFQATT, CDR2 SNEGSKA (reference sequence). This CDR3 contains 14 residues. CDR3 coding DNA: TGCCGTGCTGTATCAGGACGGACTAACACTGAAGCTTTCTTT. Its protein product is CRAVSGRTNTEAFF.